This T cell receptor (beta chain) was captured in a study of shared clonotypes between healthy human individuals. Clones were read by immunoSEQ multiplex PCR, and TCRdb kept only the in-frame ones, dropping some. The sample lists some 1,100,000 clones, around 82% seen once, with approximately 0.52% in the top ten. Study observations and caveats: Sequencing depth was predicted to influence how clonotypes are shared among donors.

A note on this clone: Its antigen is not identified.

A CD45RA+ naive subset and a CD45RA-negative memory subset were split from CD4+ cells. The CDR3 length is 15 residues. Trimming took 1 base from V and 7 from J; bases not matched to a gene: 7. CDR1 is SGHAT, CDR2 FQNNGV, per germline. The chain is built from TRBV11-2 and TRBJ2-1; 7 bases are shared with TRBD2. The sequence came from a man aged 18 to 29 in good health. Some clones in this sample may be carry-over from other donors' samples. What was sequenced was memory CD4+ T cells from PBMCs. The sample's subset: CD45RA-negative fraction. The CDR3 DNA reads TGTGCCAGCAGCTTAGGGTCTGCTAGCGGTAATGAGCAGTTCTTC. Residues: CASSLGSASGNEQFF.